Following are 5 T cell receptor beta chains from one sample sequenced in a study of T cells in Graves' hyperthyroidism and ophthalmopathy. There were TCR beta CDR3 regions amplified from RNA transcripts. A first-round RT-PCR of the TCR CDR3 used the HTBI primer set. TCRdb used MiXCR to reprocess the multiplex PCR reads, holding one entry per CDR3 protein. The profile shows roughly 720,000 distinct CDR3 sequences, 17% of them singletons. Sequencing was carried out using blood. The receptors here all came from a man aged 50 or older with Graves' hyperthyroidism.

Of note for this clonotype: Mismatch with germline at one junction end may stem from a read error. The V gene is TRBV5-5, the J gene TRBJ2-5; D gene unclear. CDR1 SGHKS and CDR2 YYEKEE come from the germline V gene (reference sequence). The CDR3 is made up of 12 amino acids. The CDR3 DNA sequence: TGTGCCGGCAGCCAGGCTACGGAGACCCAGTACTTC. Translation gives CAGSQATETQYF.

This clonotype has at least ten counts. The chain links TRBV7-9 to TRBJ1-4; D remains ambiguous. This CDR3 is built from 15 residues. Germline V gives CDR1 SEHNR, CDR2 FQNEAQ (reference sequence). V lost 5 bases to trimming and J lost 0 bases, with 10 bases between them. CDR3 nucleotide sequence: TGTGCCAGCAGCCCCGGAGACGCAACTAATGAAAAACTGTTTTTT. Translating gives CASSPGDATNEKLFF.

This clonotype turned up a few times. V and J are TRBV27 and TRBJ1-2; 11 bases line up with TRBD1. The CDR3 runs to 16 residues. V lost 3 bases, J lost 6 bases, and 9 bases stayed unmatched. Germline values: CDR1 MNHEY, CDR2 SMNVEV (reference sequence). The CDR3 region has the DNA TGTGCCAGCAGTTTCCGGACAGGGGGCCATGGGGATGGCTACACCTTC. It yields the protein CASSFRTGGHGDGYTF.

There are a few counts of this clonotype. The J gene is TRBJ2-2, the V gene TRBV11-3; 11 nucleotides match TRBD2. Germline assignment: CDR1 SGHNT and CDR2 YENEEA. The V gene end was trimmed by 5 bases and the J gene end by 8 bases; junction bases not matched to a gene: 7. This CDR3 spans 15 amino acids. CDR3 in amino acids: CASSVAGGPSGELFF. CDR3 nucleotides: TGTGCCAGCAGCGTAGCGGGAGGGCCGTCTGGGGAGCTGTTTTTT.

V is TRBV4-2 and J is TRBJ2-7, with TRBD2 identical over 14 bases. CDR1 is LGHNA and CDR2 is YNFKEQ in the germline V gene. V trimming: 4 bases; J trimming: 0 bases; junction bases outside the gene matches: 14. This CDR3 comprises 20 residues. The CDR3: CASSPVGTSGRNALSYEQYF. The CDR3 DNA is TGTGCCAGCAGCCCGGTGGGGACTAGCGGGAGAAATGCCCTCTCCTACGAGCAGTACTTC.